The TCR beta chain described here comes from a study of T cell clones after liver transplantation. About the research overall: Samples came pre-transplant, pre-randomization before withdrawal, and post-randomization after withdrawal ended. Study observations and caveats: In two subjects, few donor cells limited the measurable donor-reactive repertoire.

Measured with immunoSEQ multiplex PCR; TCRdb has only the in-frame clones, and not every one. The sample consists of more than 95,000 clones, roughly nine tenths of them appearing once. This CDR3 has 13 amino acids. V lost 2 bases and J lost 8; bases outside the gene matches: 5. Germline V gene data show CDR1 as MNHNS and CDR2 as SASEGT. As concerns this clone: Its cognate antigen is unknown.

V gene TRBV6-1 combines with J gene TRBJ1-2; the match to TRBD1 covers 7 bases. The clonotype originates from a human patient who received a liver transplant. Some T cells may have come from the graft donor. Here the sequenced sample was CD4+ T cells from blood, taken 12 months after liver transplant. CDR3 residues: CASSEPDRSGYTF. CDR3 bases: TGTGCCAGCAGTGAACCGGACAGGTCGGGCTACACCTTC.